Listed below are T cell receptor beta chains from one sample, sequenced in a study of neurological immune-mediated disorders. TCRdb passed the 5' RACE reads through MiXCR, listing each CDR3 protein once. The table shows more than 50,000 distinct CDR3 sequences, with less than 5.5% occurring only once. Sample: PBMCs. The receptors were sampled from a woman between 25 and 40 years old with multiple sclerosis. The CDR3 runs from the conserved cysteine through the conserved F or W. A D gene is named only where the DNA matches it firmly. Clone sizes are given selectively: once, few, many, or a class where the clone is expanded.

D: TRBD1; V: TRBV20-1; length: 15; J: TRBJ2-3; size: many; CDR3: CSAYDRGRDTDTQYF; DNA: TGCAGTGCCTATGACAGGGGGCGCGACACAGATACGCAGTATTTT
D: NA; V: TRBV18; length: 13; J: TRBJ2-5; size: few; CDR3: CASSPMEFETQYF; DNA: TGTGCCAGCTCACCTATGGAATTCGAGACCCAGTACTTC
D: NA; V: TRBV5-1; length: 16; J: TRBJ2-1; size: many; CDR3: CASSQPDGSSYNEQFF; DNA: TGCGCCAGCAGCCAGCCGGACGGTAGCTCCTACAATGAGCAGTTCTTC
D: NA; V: TRBV28; length: 12; J: TRBJ1-5; size: NA; CDR3: CASGGGNQPQNF; DNA: TGTGCCAGCGGGGGGGGGAATCAGCCCCAGAATTTT
D: NA; V: TRBV12-3/TRBV12-4; length: 15; J: TRBJ1-5; size: many; CDR3: CASNPGRYSNQPQHF; DNA: TGTGCCAGCAACCCCGGACGCTATAGCAATCAGCCCCAGCATTTT
D: NA; V: TRBV13; length: 12; J: TRBJ1-2; size: many; CDR3: CASSLGGVGYTF; DNA: TGTGCCAGCAGCTTAGGTGGCGTTGGCTACACCTTC
D: NA; V: TRBV20-1; length: 14; J: TRBJ1-5; size: many; CDR3: CSARSGEDHQPQHF; DNA: TGCAGTGCTAGGTCGGGGGAAGACCATCAGCCCCAGCATTTT
D: NA; V: TRBV6-1; length: 16; J: TRBJ2-2; size: NA; CDR3: CASSEWQGRLTGELFF; DNA: TGTGCCAGCAGTGAATGGCAGGGGCGACTGACCGGGGAGCTGTTTTTT
D: NA; V: TRBV27; length: 15; J: TRBJ1-5; size: many; CDR3: CASSDYWRSNQPQHF; DNA: TGTGCCAGCAGCGATTACTGGAGAAGCAATCAGCCCCAGCATTTT
D: NA; V: TRBV20-1; length: 16; J: TRBJ1-1; size: many; CDR3: CSARGPSGALNTEAFF; DNA: TGCAGTGCTAGAGGCCCATCGGGAGCCTTGAACACTGAAGCTTTCTTT
D: NA; V: TRBV24-1; length: 12; J: TRBJ1-1; size: few; CDR3: CATSDRDTEAFF; DNA: TGTGCCACCAGTGACCGGGACACTGAAGCTTTCTTT
D: NA; V: TRBV5-1; length: 12; J: TRBJ1-1; size: many; CDR3: CASSLSGDEAFF; DNA: TGCGCCAGCAGCTTGTCGGGGGACGAAGCTTTCTTT
D: TRBD1; V: TRBV6-5; length: 16; J: TRBJ2-7; size: many; CDR3: CASSPPTGGFSYEQYF; DNA: TGTGCCAGCAGCCCTCCTACAGGGGGATTCTCCTACGAGCAGTACTTC
D: TRBD2; V: TRBV9; length: 14; J: TRBJ2-3; size: many; CDR3: CASSAKLATDTQYF; DNA: TGTGCCAGCAGCGCTAAACTAGCGACAGATACGCAGTATTTT
D: NA; V: TRBV20-1; length: 15; J: TRBJ2-1; size: many; CDR3: CSARAGRASYNEQFF; DNA: TGCAGTGCTAGAGCGGGAAGGGCCTCCTACAATGAGCAGTTCTTC
D: NA; V: TRBV7-9; length: 14; J: TRBJ1-2; size: many; CDR3: CASSLLGGNYGYTF; DNA: TGTGCCAGCAGCTTACTCGGCGGGAACTATGGCTACACCTTC
D: NA; V: TRBV29-1; length: 15; J: TRBJ1-3; size: many; CDR3: CSVGTVDLAGNTIYF; DNA: TGCAGCGTCGGGACCGTAGATCTGGCTGGAAACACCATATATTTT
D: NA; V: TRBV5-1; length: 18; J: TRBJ2-6; size: many; CDR3: CASSFLGDLRSGANVLTF; DNA: TGCGCCAGCAGCTTTTTAGGGGACCTCCGATCTGGGGCCAACGTCCTGACTTTC
D: NA; V: TRBV5-1; length: 14; J: TRBJ2-3; size: NA; CDR3: CASSTNSGSDTQYF; DNA: TGCGCCAGCAGCACCAACTCAGGGTCAGATACGCAGTATTTT
D: TRBD1; V: TRBV29-1; length: 14; J: TRBJ1-1; size: many; CDR3: CSASPGGWNTEAFF; DNA: TGCAGCGCTTCACCAGGGGGCTGGAACACTGAAGCTTTCTTT
D: NA; V: TRBV7-2; length: 14; J: TRBJ2-5; size: many; CDR3: CASSPDDSWETQYF; DNA: TGTGCCAGCAGCCCCGACGACTCTTGGGAGACCCAGTACTTC
D: TRBD2; V: TRBV20-1; length: 18; J: TRBJ2-1; size: NA; CDR3: CSATRGASGGDPYNEQFF; DNA: TGCAGTGCTACCCGGGGAGCTAGCGGGGGGGACCCCTACAATGAGCAGTTCTTC
D: TRBD2; V: TRBV9; length: 14; J: TRBJ2-5; size: NA; CDR3: CASSVGGGWETQYF; DNA: TGTGCCAGCAGCGTAGGCGGGGGTTGGGAGACCCAGTACTTC
D: TRBD1; V: TRBV20-1; length: 15; J: TRBJ2-5; size: many; CDR3: CSARVWDRRLETQYF; DNA: TGCAGTGCTAGAGTTTGGGACAGGAGGTTGGAGACCCAGTACTTC
D: NA; V: TRBV5-1; length: 15; J: TRBJ2-1; size: many; CDR3: CASSLAGDGGYEQFF; DNA: TGCGCCAGCAGCTTGGCGGGCGACGGAGGCTATGAGCAGTTCTTC
D: TRBD1; V: TRBV28; length: 15; J: TRBJ1-5; size: NA; CDR3: CASSLPRGSNQPQNF; DNA: TGTGCCAGCAGTTTACCCAGGGGGAGCAATCAGCCCCAGAATTTT